Following are 14 T cell receptor beta chains from one sample sequenced in a study of beta chain features in type 1 diabetes. All of the isolated RNA was reverse transcribed, so expressed TCRB transcripts were sequenced. Here immunoSEQ multiplex PCR was the method, and the copy in TCRdb shows in-frame clones only, minus some. This table holds some 350,000 clones, 9.5% to 10% found once. Overall study findings and caveats: Across all four CD4+ subsets, people with type 1 diabetes showed modestly shorter TCRB CDR3s.

No antigens are known for them. The sample comprised central memory CD4+ T cells from blood. These receptors came from a young man with type 1 diabetes.

For this clone: Additional DNA sequences in this sample encode the identical CDR3. This chain joins TRBV5-4 and TRBJ2-5; D is ambiguous. Germline V gene lookup returns CDR1 SGHNT and CDR2 YYREEE (reference sequence). This CDR3 has 13 residues. V was trimmed by 0 bases and J by 3 bases, leaving 6 bases between them. CDR3 region: CASSLAGKETQYF. The CDR3 DNA sequence: TGTGCCAGCAGCTTGGCTGGGAAAGAGACCCAGTACTTC. The entire variable domain, with the rest obtained from reference TRBV5-4 and TRBJ2-5, is as follows: ETGVTQSPTHLIKTRGQQVTLRCSSQSGHNTVSWYQQALGQGPQFIFQYYREEENGRGNFPPRFSGLQFPNYSSELNVNALELDDSALYLCASSLAGKETQYFGPGTRLLVL.

CDR3 sequence (DNA): TGTGCCAGCAGAAAAGGGAGACGTAACACTGAAGCTTTCTTT. This gives the protein CASRKGRRNTEAFF. The chain joins TRBV7-2 to TRBJ1-1; no reliable D call. V lost 6 bases and J lost 2, with 13 bases in between. The CDR3 spans 14 residues. Germline V gene sequence: CDR1 SGHTA, CDR2 FQGNSA.

This clone occurred a few times. This rearrangement joins TRBV2 to TRBJ1-2, with 7 bases that match TRBD1. This CDR3 comprises 14 residues. Trimming removed 6 bases from V and 0 bases from J; junction bases left unmatched: 4. Germline CDR1 reads SNHLY; CDR2 reads FYNNEI. The CDR3 sequence is CASRETGTNYGYTF. Here the CDR3 DNA reads TGTGCCAGCAGGGAGACAGGGACTAACTATGGCTACACCTTC.

This chain links TRBV19 with TRBJ2-2; 10 nucleotides match TRBD1. This CDR3 has 14 amino acids. Trimming took 8 bases from V and 7 from J; bases not matched to a gene: 7. Germline assignment: CDR1 LNHDA and CDR2 SQIVND (reference sequence). In DNA, the CDR3 is TGTGCCAGTTACAGACAGGGGGCTAGCGGGGAGCTGTTTTTT. Protein: CASYRQGASGELFF.

The chain couples TRBV28 to TRBJ1-5; D is ambiguous. Germline CDR1 MDHEN, CDR2 SYDVKM. Trimming removed 8 bases from V and 4 bases from J, with 12 bases in between. The CDR3 loop spans 13 amino acids. CDR3: CASVNSGNQPQHF. CDR3 in DNA: TGTGCCAGCGTAAATTCGGGTAATCAGCCCCAGCATTTT.

The V and J genes are TRBV7-2 and TRBJ1-6, with no clear D. Trimming shortened V by 2 bases and J by 5 bases, and 13 bases separated the two germline ends. The CDR3 extends over 16 amino acids. CDR1 and CDR2 (germline): SGHTA, FQGNSA. The DNA for the CDR3 is TGTGCCAGCAGCTTATACTACAGAGCCAATAATTCACCCCTCCACTTT. This codes for CASSLYYRANNSPLHF.

This clone was observed a few times. V usage is TRBV30 and J usage is TRBJ1-1; D unclear. The V gene's germline CDR1 is GTSNPN and CDR2 SVGIG (reference sequence). V gave up 3 bases and J gave up 1 base, with 12 bases separating them. The CDR3 has 14 amino acids. CDR3 amino acids: CAWRRDGRNTEAFF. The CDR3 nucleotides read TGTGCCTGGAGAAGAGACGGGCGGAACACTGAAGCTTTCTTT.

This clone was counted only a few times. The CDR3 reads CASSLGAELYEQYF. Here the CDR3 DNA reads TGTGCCAGCAGTTTGGGAGCGGAGCTTTACGAGCAGTACTTC. This chain links TRBV28 with TRBJ2-7, with a possible D match to TRBD2 (5 bases). The ends were cut back, 3 bases at V and 4 bases at J, with 13 bases in the middle. CDR3 size: 14 residues. CDR1 MDHEN and CDR2 SYDVKM come from the germline V gene. The full variable domain, rest sourced from reference TRBV28 and TRBJ2-7, is DVKVTQSSRYLVKRTGEKVFLECVQDMDHENMFWYRQDPGLGLRLIYFSYDVKMKEKGDIPEGYSVSREKKERFSLILESASTNQTSMYLCASSLGAELYEQYFGPGTRLTVT.

The chain joins TRBV5-4 to TRBJ2-1; a weak D match, TRBD1 (5 bases). The V end was cut by 2 bases, the J end by 6 bases, with 12 bases between. There are 14 residues in the CDR3. Germline loops: CDR1 SGHNT, CDR2 YYREEE (reference sequence). CDR3 nucleotides: TGTGCCAGCAGCTTAAAGGGGTTAGGCAATGAGCAGTTCTTC. Protein: CASSLKGLGNEQFF.

This chain links TRBV7-9 with TRBJ1-2; TRBD1 aligns across 9 bases. The V gene end was trimmed by 4 bases and the J gene end by 1 base; junction bases not matched to a gene: 7. The CDR3 extends over 16 amino acids. Germline-derived CDR1 and CDR2 are SEHNR and FQNEAQ (reference sequence). The DNA of the CDR3 is TGTGCCAGCAGCTCGACTAGGGGACAGGGTAACTATGGCTACACCTTC. Translating it yields CASSSTRGQGNYGYTF.

The chain joins TRBV6-5 to TRBJ2-5; TRBD2 might be the D (6 bases). CDR1 is MNHEY and CDR2 is SVGAGI in the germline V gene. CDR3 length equals 15 residues. Trimming shortened V by 0 bases and J by 4 bases, and 12 bases separated the two germline ends. The CDR3 loop is CASSYSSQGGETQYF. The CDR3, as DNA: TGTGCCAGCAGTTACTCATCGCAGGGAGGAGAGACCCAGTACTTC.

This clone was counted only a few times. This chain uses TRBV29-1 with TRBJ2-7; the D gene is possibly TRBD2 (5 bases). V lost 7 bases and J 3 bases, leaving 16 bases between the germline ends. The CDR3 sequence is 13 residues long. The germline V gene has CDR1 SQVTM and CDR2 ANQGSEA. CDR3 in DNA: TGCAGCGCCACCCCCGGGGAGCACTACGAGCAGTACTTC. Translating gives CSATPGEHYEQYF.

This rearrangement joins TRBV5-1 to TRBJ2-5; a possible D gene is TRBD1 (7 bases). The germline V gene has CDR1 SGHRS and CDR2 YFSETQ. V lost 4 bases, J lost 4 bases, and 17 bases lay in between. The CDR3 spans 15 residues. In nucleotides, the CDR3 is TGCGCCAGCAGCCTGGCGACGCAGGGGGGAGAGACCCAGTACTTC. Translation: CASSLATQGGETQYF.

This clone was seen a few times. V and J are TRBV6-1 and TRBJ2-7; no reliable D call. V lost 6 bases and J 0 bases, leaving 6 bases between the germline ends. Germline CDR1 and CDR2: MNHNS and SASEGT. This CDR3 is 12 amino acids long. CDR3 coding DNA: TGTGCCAGCAGCCTGGGCTCCTACGAGCAGTACTTC. Its protein product is CASSLGSYEQYF.